This record concerns one T cell receptor (beta chain) sequence. Its antigen is undetermined. These data originate in a study of T cell responses to AZD1222 COVID-19 vaccine. General study findings and limits: The reported proportion of spike-specific TCRs targeting unmutated variant regions was nearly half.

Sequenced by immunoSEQ multiplex PCR; TCRdb stores in-frame clones only, minus some. Here the sample spans tens of thousands of clones, over 75% being singletons. Trimming took 6 bases from V and 7 from J, leaving 22 bases between them. This CDR3 spans 16 amino acids. Germline V gene sequence: CDR1 LNHDA, CDR2 SQIVND (reference sequence). Sequenced material: peripheral blood, taken on day 0 of AZD1222 vaccination. This receptor was obtained from an adult in good health. The V call is TRBV19, the J call TRBJ2-1; possible D gene TRBD2, 7 bases. In DNA form, the CDR3 reads TGTGCCAGTAGACCAGGAGGGGGGGTTTCCGAAAATGAGCAGTTCTTC. Amino acids: CASRPGGGVSENEQFF.